This TCR beta chain appears in the sequencing data of a study of PD-1 blockade in classical Hodgkin lymphoma. General observations from the study: The origin of the repertoire differences remains undefined, with disease activity or prior therapy as possible causes.

Some clones are missing from TCRdb's copy, which holds only in-frame ones; the method was immunoSEQ multiplex PCR. The sample includes tens of thousands of clones, about 89% of them seen just once. Of note for this clone: Its specificity is not known.

All trial patients relapsed after autologous stem cell transplantation. The CDR3 extends over 13 amino acids. Trimming shortened V by 2 bases and J by 3 bases, and 7 bases separated the two germline ends. CDR1 and CDR2 (germline): MNHNS, SASEGT. This sample comprised peripheral blood mononuclear cells (PBMCs), obtained at baseline. This receptor was identified in a human donor with classical Hodgkin lymphoma. The chain carries TRBV6-1 and TRBJ1-1; D call uncertain. This CDR3 reads CASSESRDTEAFF. As DNA, the CDR3 is TGTGCCAGCAGTGAATCCCGGGACACTGAAGCTTTCTTT.